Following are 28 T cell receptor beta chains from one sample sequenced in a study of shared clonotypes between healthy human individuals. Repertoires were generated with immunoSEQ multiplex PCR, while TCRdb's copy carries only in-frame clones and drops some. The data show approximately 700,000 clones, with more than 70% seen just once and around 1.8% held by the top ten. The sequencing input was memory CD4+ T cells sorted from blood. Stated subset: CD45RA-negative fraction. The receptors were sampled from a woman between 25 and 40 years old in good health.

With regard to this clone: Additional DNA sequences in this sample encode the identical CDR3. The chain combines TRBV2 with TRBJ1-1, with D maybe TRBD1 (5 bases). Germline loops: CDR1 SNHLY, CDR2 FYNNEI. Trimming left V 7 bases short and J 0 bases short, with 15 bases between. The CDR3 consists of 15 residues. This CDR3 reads CASKVQGPMNTEAFF. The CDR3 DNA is TGTGCCAGCAAGGTTCAGGGACCTATGAACACTGAAGCTTTCTTT.

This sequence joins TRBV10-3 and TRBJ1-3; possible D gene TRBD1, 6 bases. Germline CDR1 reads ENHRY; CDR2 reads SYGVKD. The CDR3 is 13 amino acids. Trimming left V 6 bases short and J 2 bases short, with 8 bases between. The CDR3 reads CAIRQGAGNTIYF. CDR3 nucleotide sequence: TGTGCCATCAGACAGGGTGCTGGAAACACCATATATTTT.

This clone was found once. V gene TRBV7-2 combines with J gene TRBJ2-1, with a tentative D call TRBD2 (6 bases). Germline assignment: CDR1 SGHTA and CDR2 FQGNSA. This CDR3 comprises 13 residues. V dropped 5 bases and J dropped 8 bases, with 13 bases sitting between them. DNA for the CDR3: TGTGCCAGCAGCATGAAGGAGGGGTATGAGCAGTTCTTC. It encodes CASSMKEGYEQFF.

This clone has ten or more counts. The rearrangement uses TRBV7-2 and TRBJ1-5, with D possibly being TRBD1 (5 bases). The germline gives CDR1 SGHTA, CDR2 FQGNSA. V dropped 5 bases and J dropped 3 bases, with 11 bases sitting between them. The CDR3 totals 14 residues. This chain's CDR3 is CASSPGPNNQPQHF. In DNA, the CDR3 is TGTGCCAGCAGCCCGGGGCCGAACAATCAGCCCCAGCATTTT.

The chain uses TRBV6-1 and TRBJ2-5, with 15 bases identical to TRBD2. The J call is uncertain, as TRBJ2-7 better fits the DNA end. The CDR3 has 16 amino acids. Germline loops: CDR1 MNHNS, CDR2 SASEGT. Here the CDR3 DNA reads TGTGCCAGCAGTGGACCCGGGACTAGCGGGAGGTACGAGCAGTACTTC. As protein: CASSGPGTSGRYEQYF.

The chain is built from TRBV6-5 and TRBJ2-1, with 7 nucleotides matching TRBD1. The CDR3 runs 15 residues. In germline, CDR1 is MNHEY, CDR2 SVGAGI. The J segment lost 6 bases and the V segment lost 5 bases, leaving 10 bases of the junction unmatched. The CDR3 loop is CASSPNRGSGNEQFF. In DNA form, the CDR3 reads TGTGCCAGCAGTCCAAACAGGGGTTCGGGCAATGAGCAGTTCTTC.

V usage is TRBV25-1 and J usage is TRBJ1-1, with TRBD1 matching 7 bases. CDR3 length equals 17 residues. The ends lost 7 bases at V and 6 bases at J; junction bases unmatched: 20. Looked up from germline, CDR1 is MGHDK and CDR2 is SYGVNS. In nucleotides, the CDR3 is TGTGCCAGCACCCCCGCAGGGGGTAGAAGGGAAAGCGCTGAAGCTTTCTTT. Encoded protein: CASTPAGGRRESAEAFF.

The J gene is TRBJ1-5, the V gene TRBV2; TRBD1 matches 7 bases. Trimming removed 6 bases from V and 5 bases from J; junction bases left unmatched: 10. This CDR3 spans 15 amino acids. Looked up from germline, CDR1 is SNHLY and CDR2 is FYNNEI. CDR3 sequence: CASSQPTGVDQPQHF. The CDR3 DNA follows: TGTGCCAGCAGCCAACCTACAGGGGTCGATCAGCCCCAGCATTTT.

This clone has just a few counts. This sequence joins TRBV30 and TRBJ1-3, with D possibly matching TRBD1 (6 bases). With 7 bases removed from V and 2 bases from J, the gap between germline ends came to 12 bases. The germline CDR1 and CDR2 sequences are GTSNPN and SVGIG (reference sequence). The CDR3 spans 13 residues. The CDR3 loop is CASHTGPGNTIYF. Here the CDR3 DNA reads TGTGCCTCCCATACAGGGCCTGGAAACACCATATATTTT. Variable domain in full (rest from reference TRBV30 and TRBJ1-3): SQTIHQWPATLVQPVGSPLSLECTVEGTSNPNLYWYRQAAGRGLQLLFYSVGIGQISSEVPQNLSASRPQDRQFILSSKKLLLSDSGFYLCASHTGPGNTIYFGEGSWLTVV.

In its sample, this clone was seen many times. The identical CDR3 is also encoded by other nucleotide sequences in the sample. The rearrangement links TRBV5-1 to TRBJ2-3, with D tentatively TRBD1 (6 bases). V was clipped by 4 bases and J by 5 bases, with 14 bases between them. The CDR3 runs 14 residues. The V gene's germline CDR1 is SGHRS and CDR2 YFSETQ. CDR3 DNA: TGCGCCAGCAGCGGTGGACAGCTCCTAGATACGCAGTATTTT. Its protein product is CASSGGQLLDTQYF.

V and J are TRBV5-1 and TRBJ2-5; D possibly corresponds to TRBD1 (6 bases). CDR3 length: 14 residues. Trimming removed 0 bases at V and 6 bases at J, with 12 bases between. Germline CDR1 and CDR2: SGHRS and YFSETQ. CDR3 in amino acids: CASSLAGDVKTQYF. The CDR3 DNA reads TGCGCCAGCAGCTTGGCAGGGGACGTCAAGACCCAGTACTTC.

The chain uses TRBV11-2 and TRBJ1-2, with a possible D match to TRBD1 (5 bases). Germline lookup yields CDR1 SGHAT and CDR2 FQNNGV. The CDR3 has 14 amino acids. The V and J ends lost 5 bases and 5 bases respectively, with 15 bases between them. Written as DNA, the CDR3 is TGTGCCAGCAGCCCCGCGGCGGGGCAATATGGCTACACCTTC. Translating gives CASSPAAGQYGYTF.

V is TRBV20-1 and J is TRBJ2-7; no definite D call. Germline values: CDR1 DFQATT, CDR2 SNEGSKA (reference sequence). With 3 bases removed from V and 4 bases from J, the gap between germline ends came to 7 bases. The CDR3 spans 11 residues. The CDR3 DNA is TGCAGTGCTAGTTTAGTTTACGAGCAGTACTTC. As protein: CSASLVYEQYF.

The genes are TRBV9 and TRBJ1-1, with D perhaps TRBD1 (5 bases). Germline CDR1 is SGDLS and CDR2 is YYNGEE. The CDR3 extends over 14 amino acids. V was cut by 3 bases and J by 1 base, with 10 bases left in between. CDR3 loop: CASSAQVGNTEAFF. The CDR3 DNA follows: TGTGCCAGCAGCGCACAGGTGGGGAACACTGAAGCTTTCTTT.

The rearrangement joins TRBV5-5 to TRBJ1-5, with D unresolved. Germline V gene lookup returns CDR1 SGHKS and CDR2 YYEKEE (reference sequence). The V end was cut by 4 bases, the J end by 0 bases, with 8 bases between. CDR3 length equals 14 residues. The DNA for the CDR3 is TGTGCCAGCAGCCACGCAGTTAGCAATCAGCCCCAGCATTTT. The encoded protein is CASSHAVSNQPQHF.

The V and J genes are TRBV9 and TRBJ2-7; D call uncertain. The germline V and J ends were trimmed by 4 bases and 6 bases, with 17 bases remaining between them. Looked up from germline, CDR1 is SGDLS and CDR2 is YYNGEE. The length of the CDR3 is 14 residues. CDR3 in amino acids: CASSPPSGRSEQYF. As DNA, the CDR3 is TGTGCCAGCAGCCCCCCAAGTGGAAGGAGCGAGCAGTACTTC.

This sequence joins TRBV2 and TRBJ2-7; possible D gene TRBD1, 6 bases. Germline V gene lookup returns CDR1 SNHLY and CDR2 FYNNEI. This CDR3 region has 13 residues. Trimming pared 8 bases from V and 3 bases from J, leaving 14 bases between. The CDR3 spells CASARTAIYEQYF. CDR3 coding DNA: TGTGCCAGCGCCCGGACAGCGATCTACGAGCAGTACTTC.

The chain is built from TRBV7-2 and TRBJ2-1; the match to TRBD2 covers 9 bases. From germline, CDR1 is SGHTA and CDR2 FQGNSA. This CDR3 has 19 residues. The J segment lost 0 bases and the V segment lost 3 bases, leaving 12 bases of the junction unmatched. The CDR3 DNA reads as TGTGCCAGCAGCTTGAGGTTATTGACTAGCGGCCCCTCCTACAATGAGCAGTTCTTC. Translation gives CASSLRLLTSGPSYNEQFF.

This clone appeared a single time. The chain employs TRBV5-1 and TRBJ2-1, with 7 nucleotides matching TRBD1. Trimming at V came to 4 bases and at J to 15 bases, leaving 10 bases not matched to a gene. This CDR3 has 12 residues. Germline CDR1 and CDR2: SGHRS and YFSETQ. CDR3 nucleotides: TGCGCCAGCAGCCAAACAGGGGTTTTCGGGTTCTTC. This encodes CASSQTGVFGFF.

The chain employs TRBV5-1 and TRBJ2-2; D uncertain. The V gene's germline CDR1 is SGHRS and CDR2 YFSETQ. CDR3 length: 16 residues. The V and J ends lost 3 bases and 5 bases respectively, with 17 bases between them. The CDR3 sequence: CASSSPKYGGTGELFF. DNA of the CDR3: TGCGCCAGCAGCTCCCCGAAGTATGGTGGGACCGGGGAGCTGTTTTTT.

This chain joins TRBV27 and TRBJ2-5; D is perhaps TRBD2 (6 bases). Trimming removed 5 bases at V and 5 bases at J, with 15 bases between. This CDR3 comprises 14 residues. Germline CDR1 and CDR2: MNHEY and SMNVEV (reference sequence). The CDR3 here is CASSRDWGEETQYF. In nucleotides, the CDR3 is TGTGCCAGCAGTCGGGACTGGGGAGAGGAGACCCAGTACTTC.

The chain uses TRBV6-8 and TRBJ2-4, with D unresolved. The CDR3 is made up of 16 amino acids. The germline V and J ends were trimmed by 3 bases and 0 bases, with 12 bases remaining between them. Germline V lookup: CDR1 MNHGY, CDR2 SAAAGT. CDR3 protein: CASSYGMSLAKNIQYF. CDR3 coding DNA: TGTGCCAGCAGTTATGGTATGTCCCTAGCCAAAAACATTCAGTACTTC.

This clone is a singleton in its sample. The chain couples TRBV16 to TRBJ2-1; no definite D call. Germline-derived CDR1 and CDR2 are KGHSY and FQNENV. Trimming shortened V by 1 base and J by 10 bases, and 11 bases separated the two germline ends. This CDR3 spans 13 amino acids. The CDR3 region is CASSQFDQAEQFF. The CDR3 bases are TGTGCCAGCAGCCAATTCGACCAGGCCGAGCAGTTCTTC.

CDR3 sequence: CASSPRDLNTGELFF. The CDR3 region has the DNA TGTGCCAGCAGCCCCCGGGACTTGAACACCGGGGAGCTGTTTTTT. The V and J genes are TRBV7-2 and TRBJ2-2, with D tentatively TRBD2 (6 bases). The CDR3 covers 15 residues. Trimming took off 5 bases at V and 1 base at J, with 11 bases between the two ends. Germline-derived CDR1 and CDR2 are SGHTA and FQGNSA.

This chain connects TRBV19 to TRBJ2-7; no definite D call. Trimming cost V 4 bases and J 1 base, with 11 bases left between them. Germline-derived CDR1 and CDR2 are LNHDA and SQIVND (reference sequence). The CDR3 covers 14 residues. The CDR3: CASSKKDGSYEQYF. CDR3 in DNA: TGTGCCAGTAGTAAGAAGGACGGGTCCTACGAGCAGTACTTC.

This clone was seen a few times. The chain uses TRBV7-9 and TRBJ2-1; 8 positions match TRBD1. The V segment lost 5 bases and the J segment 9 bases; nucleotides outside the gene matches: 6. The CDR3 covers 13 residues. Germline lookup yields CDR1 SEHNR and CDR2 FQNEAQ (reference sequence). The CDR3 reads CASSLDRVGEQFF. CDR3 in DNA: TGTGCCAGCAGCCTGGACAGGGTCGGTGAGCAGTTCTTC.

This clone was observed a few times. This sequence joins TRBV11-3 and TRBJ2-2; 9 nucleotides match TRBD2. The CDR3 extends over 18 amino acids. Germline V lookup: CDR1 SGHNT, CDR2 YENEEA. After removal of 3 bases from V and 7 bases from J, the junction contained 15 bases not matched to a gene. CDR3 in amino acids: CASSFGGSGSVRSGELFF. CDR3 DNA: TGTGCCAGCAGCTTTGGTGGTAGCGGGAGCGTGAGGAGCGGGGAGCTGTTTTTT.

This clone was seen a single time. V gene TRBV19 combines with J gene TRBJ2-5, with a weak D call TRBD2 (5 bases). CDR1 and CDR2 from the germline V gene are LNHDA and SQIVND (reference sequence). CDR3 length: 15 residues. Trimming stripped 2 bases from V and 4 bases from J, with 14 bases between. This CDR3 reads CASSITGNGGETQYF. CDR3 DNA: TGTGCCAGTAGTATAACGGGGAATGGAGGAGAGACCCAGTACTTC. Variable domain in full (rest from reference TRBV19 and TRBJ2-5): DGGITQSPKYLFRKEGQNVTLSCEQNLNHDAMYWYRQDPGQGLRLIYYSQIVNDFQKGDIAEGYSVSREKKESFPLTVTSAQKNPTAFYLCASSITGNGGETQYFGPGTRLLVL.